The rows below give T cell receptor beta chains drawn from one sample of a study of cytomegalovirus exposure and HLA in healthy donors. Assay: immunoSEQ multiplex PCR; the TCRdb copy retains only in-frame clones and omits some. The sample yields roughly 99,000 clones, 65% to 80% seen once. Sequencing was carried out using PBMCs. These receptor sequences come from a man aged 60 to 75 in good health and CMV-seropositive. CDR3s include the opening cysteine and the closing phenylalanine or tryptophan. The order of the fields is V gene, J gene, D gene, clone size, CDR3 DNA, CDR3 protein. D genes are given only for firm matches. Expanded clones are given a class, and other clones once, few, many or no size at all.

V: TRBV7-2
J: TRBJ2-7
D: TRBD1
size: NA
DNA: TGTGCCAGCAGCTTTGACAGGGGAAGCGACGAGCAGTACTTC
CDR3: CASSFDRGSDEQYF

V: TRBV4-3
J: TRBJ1-5
D: TRBD1
size: NA
DNA: TGCGCCAGCAGCCAAGAGGACAGGCTCAATCAGCCCCAGCATTTT
CDR3: CASSQEDRLNQPQHF

V: TRBV29-1
J: TRBJ1-2
D: TRBD1
size: NA
DNA: TGCAGCGGTGGACAGGGGAGTGGCTATGGCTACACCTTC
CDR3: CSGGQGSGYGYTF

V: TRBV14
J: TRBJ2-1
D: TRBD1
size: NA
DNA: TGTGCCAGCAGCCAAGACGTGACAGGGGGCAATGAGCAGTTCTTC
CDR3: CASSQDVTGGNEQFF

V: TRBV6-1
J: TRBJ1-5
D: NA
size: NA
DNA: TGTGCCAGCAGTCCCGGACATAGCAATCAGCCCCAGCATTTT
CDR3: CASSPGHSNQPQHF

V: TRBV27
J: TRBJ2-7
D: NA
size: NA
DNA: TGTGCCAGCAGTTTAAGGGGCCCCTCCTACGAGCAGTACTTC
CDR3: CASSLRGPSYEQYF

V: TRBV6-1
J: TRBJ1-1
D: TRBD1
size: NA
DNA: TGTGCCAGCAGAACCGACAGGGGAGAATACACTGAAGCTTTCTTT
CDR3: CASRTDRGEYTEAFF

V: TRBV5-4
J: TRBJ2-1
D: NA
size: NA
DNA: TGTGCCAGCAGCTTGGGGCCTAATGAGCAGTTCTTC
CDR3: CASSLGPNEQFF

V: TRBV5-6
J: TRBJ2-2
D: NA
size: NA
DNA: TGTGCCAGCACAATGGCGGGACAGCGTAACACCGGGGAGCTGTTTTTT
CDR3: CASTMAGQRNTGELFF

V: TRBV5-1
J: TRBJ2-7
D: NA
size: NA
DNA: TGCGCCAGCAGCTTGGCCGGACAGACCTACGAGCAGTACTTC
CDR3: CASSLAGQTYEQYF

V: TRBV25-1
J: TRBJ2-2
D: TRBD2
size: NA
DNA: TGTGCCAGCAGTGAAAATTGGGAGGGAGCTGCCGGGGAGCTGTTTTTT
CDR3: CASSENWEGAAGELFF

V: TRBV21-1
J: TRBJ2-5
D: NA
size: once
DNA: TGTGCCAGCAGCAAACGTCAGGGGTCGTACCAAGAGACCCAGTACTTC
CDR3: CASSKRQGSYQETQYF

V: TRBV9
J: TRBJ2-7
D: TRBD2
size: NA
DNA: TGTGCCAGCAGCGTAGCGGGGGGTCTCTCCTACGAGCAGTACTTC
CDR3: CASSVAGGLSYEQYF

V: TRBV10-3
J: TRBJ2-7
D: NA
size: NA
DNA: TGTGCCATCAGTGAGGTACAGGGCGCCTACGAGCAGTACTTC
CDR3: CAISEVQGAYEQYF

V: TRBV2
J: TRBJ2-2
D: TRBD1
size: NA
DNA: TGTGCCAGCAGTGCCGGGACAGGGAACTTAGGGGAGCTGTTTTTT
CDR3: CASSAGTGNLGELFF

V: TRBV5-5
J: TRBJ2-4
D: NA
size: NA
DNA: TGTGCCAGCAGCTTGGCGGGGGTCAGGGCTTTGGCCAAAAACATTCAGTACTTC
CDR3: CASSLAGVRALAKNIQYF

V: TRBV2
J: TRBJ2-7
D: NA
size: NA
DNA: TGTGCCAGCAGTGAACAGGCCTACGAGCAGTACTTC
CDR3: CASSEQAYEQYF

V: TRBV7-6
J: TRBJ2-7
D: NA
size: NA
DNA: TGTGCCAGCAGCTTAGGCCAGGGTTTCTACGAGCAGTACTTC
CDR3: CASSLGQGFYEQYF

V: TRBV9
J: TRBJ2-3
D: NA
size: NA
DNA: TGTGCCAGCAGCGTTGGTGGCGGCGGCACAGATACGCAGTATTTT
CDR3: CASSVGGGGTDTQYF

V: TRBV10-3
J: TRBJ2-1
D: NA
size: NA
DNA: TGTGCCATCAGTGAGTCTCGCGGTGAGCAGTTCTTC
CDR3: CAISESRGEQFF

V: TRBV27
J: TRBJ2-7
D: TRBD1
size: NA
DNA: TGTGCCAGCAGTCCTGGGACAGTCTTGCCCTACGAGCAGTACTTC
CDR3: CASSPGTVLPYEQYF

V: TRBV10-3
J: TRBJ2-7
D: TRBD2
size: NA
DNA: TGTGCCATCAGTGAGGCGGGGGAAACTAGCTCCTACGAGCAGTACTTC
CDR3: CAISEAGETSSYEQYF

V: TRBV29-1
J: TRBJ1-2
D: NA
size: NA
DNA: TGCAGCGTTGAAGTTGGATCCACAGGGTTTCAAGGCTACACCTTC
CDR3: CSVEVGSTGFQGYTF

V: TRBV2
J: TRBJ2-7
D: NA
size: few
DNA: TGTGCCAGCAGAGAGGGTTCCTACGAGCAGTACTTC
CDR3: CASREGSYEQYF

V: TRBV2
J: TRBJ2-3
D: NA
size: NA
DNA: TGTGCCAGCAGTCTACCACAGGTCTTGGGGTCCCCACTGGACGCAGATACGCAGTATTTT
CDR3: CASSLPQVLGSPLDADTQYF

V: TRBV5-1
J: TRBJ1-1
D: NA
size: NA
DNA: TGCGCCAGCTTCTCGGACACAGTGAACACTGAAGCTTTCTTT
CDR3: CASFSDTVNTEAFF

V: TRBV4-2
J: TRBJ1-2
D: NA
size: NA
DNA: TGTGCCAGCAGCCAATTAGGGGGTGGCTACACCTTC
CDR3: CASSQLGGGYTF

V: TRBV6-5
J: TRBJ1-1
D: TRBD1
size: NA
DNA: TGTGCCAGCACCCACAGGGGGTTTACTGAAGCTTTCTTT
CDR3: CASTHRGFTEAFF

V: TRBV5-4
J: TRBJ2-3
D: NA
size: NA
DNA: TGTGCCAGCAGCAGTAACAGGGAGTTTACAGATACGCAGTATTTT
CDR3: CASSSNREFTDTQYF

V: TRBV29-1
J: TRBJ1-1
D: NA
size: NA
DNA: TGCAGCGGGGGACATACGGTGGGGATTGGCACTGAAGCTTTCTTT
CDR3: CSGGHTVGIGTEAFF

V: TRBV2
J: TRBJ1-2
D: NA
size: NA
DNA: TGTGCCAGCGGTAGGGACAATCTTCTGAACGGCTACACCTTC
CDR3: CASGRDNLLNGYTF

V: TRBV19
J: TRBJ1-5
D: NA
size: NA
DNA: TGTGCCAGTAGTATGCCGGGGGGTCTTCAGCCCCAGCATTTT
CDR3: CASSMPGGLQPQHF

V: TRBV5-4
J: TRBJ2-2
D: TRBD1
size: NA
DNA: TGTGCCAGCGCATCTCCCGGGACAGGGTCGAACACCGGGGAGCTGTTTTTT
CDR3: CASASPGTGSNTGELFF

V: TRBV5-1
J: TRBJ2-3
D: NA
size: NA
DNA: TGCGCCAGCAGCTTGGGCCCCTCTAGCCCCCACACAGATACGCAGTATTTT
CDR3: CASSLGPSSPHTDTQYF

V: TRBV6-5
J: TRBJ1-2
D: TRBD1
size: NA
DNA: TGTGCCAGCAGTTTGGGACAGGGAGGTGACTACACCTTC
CDR3: CASSLGQGGDYTF

V: TRBV2
J: TRBJ1-1
D: NA
size: NA
DNA: TGTGCCAGCAGCCTGGATAGGCGGACTGAAGCTTTCTTT
CDR3: CASSLDRRTEAFF

V: TRBV2
J: TRBJ1-5
D: TRBD1
size: NA
DNA: TGTGCCAGCAGCCAACTCGGGGGACAGGGAAAGCCCCAGCATTTT
CDR3: CASSQLGGQGKPQHF

V: TRBV7-9
J: TRBJ1-1
D: NA
size: NA
DNA: TGTGCCAGCAGCTTTCTAGGACAGACGGAAGCTTTCTTT
CDR3: CASSFLGQTEAFF

V: TRBV10-1
J: TRBJ2-4
D: NA
size: NA
DNA: TGCGCCAGCAGTGGCGGGACGTCCCTAAACATTCAGTACTTC
CDR3: CASSGGTSLNIQYF

V: TRBV23-1
J: TRBJ1-2
D: NA
size: NA
DNA: TGCGCCAGCAGTCAACCCCGGACAGATAACTATGGCTACACCTTC
CDR3: CASSQPRTDNYGYTF

V: TRBV30
J: TRBJ2-3
D: TRBD1
size: NA
DNA: TGTGCCTGGAGGACAGGGGGCGTCACAGATACGCAGTATTTT
CDR3: CAWRTGGVTDTQYF

V: TRBV11-2
J: TRBJ2-7
D: TRBD1
size: NA
DNA: TGTGCCAGCAGTCACATGGGGACAGTAACCTACTACGAGCAGTACTTC
CDR3: CASSHMGTVTYYEQYF

V: TRBV6-5
J: TRBJ1-6
D: TRBD1
size: NA
DNA: TGTGCCAGCAGTTCACGGGGACAGGGAAATTCACCCCTCCACTTT
CDR3: CASSSRGQGNSPLHF

V: TRBV6-6
J: TRBJ1-6
D: NA
size: few
DNA: TGTGCCAGCAGCTTGGACGGGAGCTCCTATAATTCACCCCTCCACTTT
CDR3: CASSLDGSSYNSPLHF